This is a list of T cell receptor beta chains from one sample in a study of blood T cell repertoires in COVID-19. TCRdb's copy holds only in-frame clones and misses some; the assay was immunoSEQ multiplex PCR. The table lists about 300,000 clones, nearly 90% of them singletons, with about 6% in the top ten. Sequenced material: PBMCs or T cells enriched from blood (not recorded which). Receptors originate from a woman aged 25 to 39 who had recovered from COVID-19. Each CDR3 is given with its conserved first and last residue. Not all rows give a size; the values are once, few, many and, for expanded clones, a class.

v_gene: TRBV7-2; abundance: NA; j_gene: TRBJ2-1; CDR3aa: CASSFTGGGGYEQFF
v_gene: TRBV2; abundance: NA; j_gene: TRBJ1-5; CDR3aa: CASNRQNQPQHF
v_gene: TRBV27; abundance: NA; j_gene: TRBJ1-5; CDR3aa: CATRQGNQPQHF
v_gene: TRBV19; abundance: NA; j_gene: TRBJ1-6; CDR3aa: CASRLAMTGSAPLHF
v_gene: TRBV19; abundance: NA; j_gene: TRBJ2-5; CDR3aa: CASSNGQLLGETQYF
v_gene: TRBV7-6; abundance: once; j_gene: TRBJ2-3; CDR3aa: CASSLALGTGVDTQYF
v_gene: TRBV5-6; abundance: NA; j_gene: TRBJ1-4; CDR3aa: CASSLRAGVPEKLFF
v_gene: TRBV10-3; abundance: NA; j_gene: TRBJ2-2; CDR3aa: CASNQGAPTGELFF
v_gene: TRBV2; abundance: NA; j_gene: TRBJ2-5; CDR3aa: CASSRTSGGRETQYF
v_gene: TRBV6-5; abundance: NA; j_gene: TRBJ1-4; CDR3aa: CASSFRTGGANEKLFF
v_gene: TRBV10-2; abundance: NA; j_gene: TRBJ2-2; CDR3aa: CASRSPGLAGLYPTGELFF
v_gene: TRBV9; abundance: NA; j_gene: TRBJ1-1; CDR3aa: CASSPGGYLNTEAFF
v_gene: TRBV7-3; abundance: NA; j_gene: TRBJ1-3; CDR3aa: CASSPGYSGNTIYF
v_gene: TRBV5-1; abundance: NA; j_gene: TRBJ1-1; CDR3aa: CASSPGRPGGTEAFF
v_gene: TRBV12-3/TRBV12-4; abundance: NA; j_gene: TRBJ1-4; CDR3aa: CASSFQGWKLFF
v_gene: TRBV5-6; abundance: NA; j_gene: TRBJ2-5; CDR3aa: CASSLRGLAGGQETQYF
v_gene: TRBV28; abundance: NA; j_gene: TRBJ1-2; CDR3aa: CASSRNTRGRTSYGYTF
v_gene: TRBV9; abundance: NA; j_gene: TRBJ2-5; CDR3aa: CASSVRDREQETQYF
v_gene: TRBV19; abundance: NA; j_gene: TRBJ1-2; CDR3aa: CASSMSVLANYGYTF
v_gene: TRBV4-3; abundance: NA; j_gene: TRBJ2-1; CDR3aa: CASSQDSRQGAYNEQFF
v_gene: TRBV9; abundance: NA; j_gene: TRBJ1-6; CDR3aa: CASSVGGQRNSPLHF
v_gene: TRBV7-5; abundance: few; j_gene: TRBJ1-2; CDR3aa: CAQSETGGDYGYTF
v_gene: TRBV11-2; abundance: NA; j_gene: TRBJ2-7; CDR3aa: CASRQGGQKLSGQYF
v_gene: TRBV4-1; abundance: once; j_gene: TRBJ1-2; CDR3aa: CASSQGSVETGGYTF
v_gene: TRBV27; abundance: NA; j_gene: TRBJ2-7; CDR3aa: CASSGSYEQYF
v_gene: TRBV9; abundance: NA; j_gene: TRBJ1-1; CDR3aa: CASSVVSGISEAFF
v_gene: TRBV18; abundance: once; j_gene: TRBJ1-1; CDR3aa: CASSPPLTGQGTEAFF
v_gene: TRBV19; abundance: NA; j_gene: TRBJ2-1; CDR3aa: CASSASGGPNEQFF
v_gene: TRBV9; abundance: once; j_gene: TRBJ2-1; CDR3aa: CASSPRTEYNEQFF
v_gene: TRBV6-6; abundance: NA; j_gene: TRBJ1-2; CDR3aa: CASGQGQGTYGYTF
v_gene: TRBV18; abundance: NA; j_gene: TRBJ1-5; CDR3aa: CASSPRAGFDNQPQHF
v_gene: TRBV7-9; abundance: few; j_gene: TRBJ1-1; CDR3aa: CASSPEAVNTEAFF
v_gene: TRBV6-5; abundance: NA; j_gene: TRBJ1-2; CDR3aa: CATTGGDYGYTF
v_gene: TRBV9; abundance: NA; j_gene: TRBJ1-1; CDR3aa: CASSPMTGHTEAFF
v_gene: TRBV2; abundance: NA; j_gene: TRBJ2-7; CDR3aa: CASSYDSVSSYEQYF
v_gene: TRBV7-9; abundance: NA; j_gene: TRBJ2-3; CDR3aa: CASSLVLAGSTDTQYF
v_gene: TRBV5-6; abundance: many; j_gene: TRBJ2-5; CDR3aa: CASTLVMGQLGETQYF
v_gene: TRBV18; abundance: NA; j_gene: TRBJ1-4; CDR3aa: CASSPVRNEKLFF
v_gene: TRBV19; abundance: NA; j_gene: TRBJ1-2; CDR3aa: CASSAEGTGNGPYGYTF
v_gene: TRBV6-2/TRBV6-3; abundance: NA; j_gene: TRBJ2-2; CDR3aa: CASSYRTGELFF
v_gene: TRBV6-1; abundance: NA; j_gene: TRBJ2-3; CDR3aa: CASSEAGRGSTDTQYF